What follows is one T cell receptor beta chain and its context. V shed 2 bases and J shed 0 bases, with 12 bases lying between them. The CDR3 extends over 16 amino acids. Looked up from germline, CDR1 is MRHNA and CDR2 is SNTAGT. This entry comes from a study of blood T cell repertoires in COVID-19. Whole-study context: PBMCs, B-cell-depleted T cells, or T cells provided the cDNA or gDNA that made up the material.

Authors' analysis steps: From reference gene primer amplification, estimates of nucleated cell counts were derived. TCRdb's table, derived via immunoSEQ multiplex PCR, lists solely in-frame clones and lacks some. V, J and clone size are those of that table, while D and trimming were read from the DNA. The data show about 180,000 clones, roughly 80% seen once. The chain combines TRBV6-4 with TRBJ2-3; weak D call: TRBD1 (5 bases). Sequencing input: PBMCs or T cells enriched from blood (not recorded which). The receptor was derived from a man aged 55 to 70 who had been exposed to COVID-19. CDR3 nucleotides: TGTGCCAGCAGTGACGAAGGGGATCTTAGCACAGATACGCAGTATTTT. It is translated as CASSDEGDLSTDTQYF.